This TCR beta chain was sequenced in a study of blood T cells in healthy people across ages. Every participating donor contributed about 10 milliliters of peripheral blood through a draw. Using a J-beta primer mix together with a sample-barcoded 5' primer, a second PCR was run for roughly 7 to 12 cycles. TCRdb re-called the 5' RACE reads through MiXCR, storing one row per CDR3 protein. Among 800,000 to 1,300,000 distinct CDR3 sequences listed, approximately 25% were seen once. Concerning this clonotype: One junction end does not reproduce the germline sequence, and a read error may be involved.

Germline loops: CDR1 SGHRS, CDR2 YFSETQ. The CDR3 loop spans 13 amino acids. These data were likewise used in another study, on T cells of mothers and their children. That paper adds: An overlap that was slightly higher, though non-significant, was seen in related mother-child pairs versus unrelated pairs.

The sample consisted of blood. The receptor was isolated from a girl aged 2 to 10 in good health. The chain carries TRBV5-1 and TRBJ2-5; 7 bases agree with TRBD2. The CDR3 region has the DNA TGCGCCAGCAGCTTGGGGCCAGCGGGGTTGCTGGTCTTC. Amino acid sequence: CASSLGPAGLLVF.